This TCR beta chain was documented in a study of cytomegalovirus exposure and HLA in healthy donors. General observations from the study: Most subjects' HLA-A and HLA-B alleles were reportedly predicted from TCR beta sequences. Other equally common chains were less clonally expanded than HLA-associated TCR beta chains, a later analysis showed. In a later analysis, TCR beta V- and J-gene trimming showed a link to a missense DCLRE1C variant.

The PCR contained 60 Vbeta and 13 Jbeta primers. Assay: immunoSEQ multiplex PCR; the TCRdb copy retains only in-frame clones and omits some. Of under 200,000 clones in the sample, approximately 82% were seen once. A note on this clone: Its matching antigen is unknown.

The sequence was collected from a woman aged 35 to 49 in good health and CMV-seropositive. The sequencing sample was made of PBMCs.

The CDR3 DNA reads as TGTGCCAGCAGCTTTACTTACAGGGGAGCCTACAATGAGCAGTTCTTC. Its translation is CASSFTYRGAYNEQFF. V is TRBV11-2 and J is TRBJ2-1, with 7 bases identical to TRBD1. The CDR3 is 16 amino acids. Germline-derived CDR1 and CDR2 are SGHAT and FQNNGV. The ends lost 3 bases at V and 2 bases at J; junction bases unmatched: 7.